This T cell receptor (beta chain) comes out of a study of neurological immune-mediated disorders. Germline CDR1 MDHEN, CDR2 SYDVKM. The V end lost 5 bases, the J end lost 4 bases, and 15 bases lay between the germline ends. This CDR3 region has 14 residues. Using its own MiXCR run on the 5' RACE reads, TCRdb lists one record per CDR3 protein. The sample consists of about 35,000 distinct CDR3 sequences, 6% to 8.5% of them appearing once. This clonotype was detected many times. The sample comprised PBMCs. The chain employs TRBV28 and TRBJ2-7, with D perhaps matching TRBD1 (5 bases). The clonotype was recovered from a woman aged 40 to 50 in good health. CDR3 coding DNA: TGTGCCAGCAGTCCAACCAGGGATCGGTACGAGCAGTACTTC. Residues: CASSPTRDRYEQYF.